These 26 T cell receptor beta chains share one sample of origin, sequenced in a study of blood T cell repertoires in COVID-19. Repertoires were generated with immunoSEQ multiplex PCR, while TCRdb's copy carries only in-frame clones and drops some. Among approximately 300,000 clones listed, approximately 90% were seen once. The sample taken for sequencing was peripheral blood. Every receptor here comes from a woman between 45 and 65 years old with COVID-19, enrolled during active disease.

V usage is TRBV5-4 and J usage is TRBJ2-7; possibly TRBD1 for D (6 bases). CDR1 and CDR2 from the germline V gene are SGHNT and YYREEE (reference sequence). This CDR3 spans 15 amino acids. The germline V and J ends were trimmed by 1 base and 3 bases, with 14 bases remaining between them. For the CDR3, the DNA is TGTGCCAGCAGCTTGCTCACACAGGGTCTCTACGAGCAGTACTTC. Its protein is CASSLLTQGLYEQYF.

The chain couples TRBV19 to TRBJ1-1, with 9 positions matching TRBD1. Germline V gene data show CDR1 as LNHDA and CDR2 as SQIVND (reference sequence). V gave up 7 bases and J gave up 1 base; unmatched junction bases: 7. This CDR3 has 15 residues. The CDR3 loop is CASTTTGGSNTEAFF. DNA of the CDR3: TGTGCCAGTACGACAACAGGGGGCTCGAACACTGAAGCTTTCTTT. The entire variable domain, with the rest obtained from reference TRBV19 and TRBJ1-1, is as follows: DGGITQSPKYLFRKEGQNVTLSCEQNLNHDAMYWYRQDPGQGLRLIYYSQIVNDFQKGDIAEGYSVSREKKESFPLTVTSAQKNPTAFYLCASTTTGGSNTEAFFGQGTRLTVV.

J is TRBJ2-1 and V is TRBV5-1; the D is unclear. The germline V and J ends were trimmed by 7 bases and 6 bases, with 17 bases remaining between them. Germline V lookup: CDR1 SGHRS, CDR2 YFSETQ. CDR3 length: 14 amino acids. The CDR3 region has the DNA TGCGCCAGCCGCCCCGAGTTGGTTTCCAATGAGCAGTTCTTC. Residues: CASRPELVSNEQFF.

The V and J genes are TRBV18 and TRBJ1-2; TRBD1 is a possible D gene (5 bases). Germline CDR1 and CDR2: KGHSH and LQKENI. The CDR3 sequence is 13 residues long. Trimming pared 3 bases from V and 6 bases from J, leaving 11 bases between. In DNA, the CDR3 is TGTGCCAGCTCACCCGGGGGTGATGATGGCTACACCTTC. Its translation is CASSPGGDDGYTF.

J is TRBJ2-7 and V is TRBV5-1, with a possible D match to TRBD2 (7 bases). The ends were cut back, 4 bases at V and 3 bases at J, with 11 bases in the middle. Germline CDR1 reads SGHRS; CDR2 reads YFSETQ. The CDR3 is 13 amino acids. The CDR3 spells CASSEGGRYEQYF. The CDR3 DNA follows: TGCGCCAGCAGCGAGGGGGGGCGCTACGAGCAGTACTTC. Variable domain in full (rest from reference TRBV5-1 and TRBJ2-7): KAGVTQTPRYLIKTRGQQVTLSCSPISGHRSVSWYQQTPGQGLQFLFEYFSETQRNKGNFPGRFSGRQFSNSRSEMNVSTLELGDSALYLCASSEGGRYEQYFGPGTRLTVT.

The gene calls are TRBV4-1 and TRBJ2-7, with a possible D match to TRBD1 (5 bases). V gave up 0 bases and J gave up 3 bases, with 6 bases separating them. This CDR3 spans 13 amino acids. From germline, CDR1 is MGHRA and CDR2 YSYEKL. The CDR3 DNA is TGCGCCAGCAGCCAAGATCAGGGCTACGAGCAGTACTTC. Translation: CASSQDQGYEQYF.

In the case of this clone: The sample holds other DNA sequences that translate to the same CDR3. The chain recombines TRBV18 with TRBJ1-4; 7 bases are a match to TRBD1. The CDR3 runs 14 residues. The germline gives CDR1 KGHSH, CDR2 LQKENI. The V segment lost 3 bases and the J segment 4 bases; nucleotides outside the gene matches: 2. CDR3 residues: CASSPGTVNEKLFF. In nucleotides, the CDR3 is TGTGCCAGCTCACCCGGGACAGTTAATGAAAAACTGTTTTTT.

This sequence joins TRBV7-8 and TRBJ2-1; the match to TRBD2 covers 11 bases. The CDR3 spans 15 residues. Germline trimming cut 4 bases from V and 2 bases from J; bases unmatched to any gene: 1. Germline CDR1 reads SGHVS; CDR2 reads FQNEAQ. The CDR3 nucleotides read TGTGCCAGCAGCTCGGGACTAGCGGCCTACAATGAGCAGTTCTTC. It specifies CASSSGLAAYNEQFF.

The J gene is TRBJ1-1, the V gene TRBV7-2, with a tentative D call TRBD1 (5 bases). The CDR3 length is 16 residues. Germline V gene lookup returns CDR1 SGHTA and CDR2 FQGNSA. Trimming stripped 2 bases from V and 13 bases from J, with 26 bases between. CDR3 nucleotide sequence: TGTGCCAGCAGCTTAAGTGGGGCCGCCGTGACACGTGAGAGTTTCTTT. It yields the protein CASSLSGAAVTRESFF.

CDR3 residues: CASSQDRERTQYF. As DNA, the CDR3 is TGCGCCAGCAGCCAAGATAGAGAGCGGACGCAGTATTTT. V is TRBV4-1 and J is TRBJ2-3; TRBD2 might be the D (5 bases). The CDR3 length is 13 residues. The germline V gene encodes CDR1 MGHRA and CDR2 YSYEKL. V was cut by 0 bases and J by 9 bases, with 10 bases left in between.

The gene calls are TRBV6-5 and TRBJ2-7, with TRBD1 matching 9 bases. V shed 6 bases and J 4 bases; nucleotides not matched to a gene: 4. This CDR3 contains 13 residues. In germline, CDR1 is MNHEY, CDR2 SVGAGI. CDR3 coding DNA: TGTGCCAGCAGAAGACAGGGGGGTTACGAGCAGTACTTC. This sequence encodes CASRRQGGYEQYF.

This clone was seen more than once but under ten times. V gene TRBV19 combines with J gene TRBJ2-2, with no clear D. The CDR3 contains 12 residues. V dropped 8 bases and J dropped 6 bases, with 10 bases sitting between them. Looked up from germline, CDR1 is LNHDA and CDR2 is SQIVND (reference sequence). CDR3 in amino acids: CASVSWPGELFF. The CDR3 DNA follows: TGTGCCAGTGTCTCCTGGCCCGGGGAGCTGTTTTTT.

This chain uses TRBV20-1 with TRBJ1-1; no clear D gene. This CDR3 region has 13 residues. Germline CDR1 and CDR2: DFQATT and SNEGSKA (reference sequence). The V and J ends lost 3 bases and 1 base respectively, with 9 bases between them. CDR3 loop: CSASGLPNTEAFF. Written as DNA, the CDR3 is TGCAGTGCTAGTGGGCTCCCGAACACTGAAGCTTTCTTT.

This clone was detected only once. This chain links TRBV19 with TRBJ2-3, with D possibly being TRBD1 (6 bases). Germline CDR1 is LNHDA and CDR2 is SQIVND (reference sequence). Deletions cut 8 bases from V and 2 bases from J, with 14 bases between. The CDR3 covers 14 residues. CDR3 protein: CASADSKHTDTQYF. In DNA, the CDR3 is TGTGCCAGTGCGGACAGCAAACACACAGATACGCAGTATTTT. Complete variable domain (other parts from reference TRBV19 and TRBJ2-3): DGGITQSPKYLFRKEGQNVTLSCEQNLNHDAMYWYRQDPGQGLRLIYYSQIVNDFQKGDIAEGYSVSREKKESFPLTVTSAQKNPTAFYLCASADSKHTDTQYFGPGTRLTVL.

This chain joins TRBV11-3 and TRBJ2-7, with D possibly TRBD2 on 6 matching bases. CDR3 length equals 14 residues. Germline CDR1 SGHNT, CDR2 YENEEA. The V gene lost 3 bases and the J gene lost 5 bases, with 14 bases spanning the gap. The DNA of the CDR3 is TGTGCCAGCAGCTTTAACCTAGCGAAAGACGAGCAGTACTTC. This codes for CASSFNLAKDEQYF.

The chain uses TRBV19 and TRBJ1-5; unclear D gene. V lost 1 base, J lost 3 bases, and 13 bases lay in between. This CDR3 has 16 amino acids. Per germline, CDR1 LNHDA and CDR2 SQIVND (reference sequence). The CDR3 DNA reads TGTGCCAGTAGTATAGTAGGGCGGGGATTCAATCAGCCCCAGCATTTT. Translating it yields CASSIVGRGFNQPQHF.

The gene calls are TRBV7-9 and TRBJ2-7; tentative D call: TRBD1 (5 bases). This CDR3 spans 13 amino acids. Trimming took off 2 bases at V and 6 bases at J, with 11 bases between the two ends. Germline values: CDR1 SEHNR, CDR2 FQNEAQ (reference sequence). The CDR3 loop reads CASSLSRGREQYF. In nucleotides, the CDR3 is TGTGCCAGCAGCTTAAGTAGGGGTCGCGAGCAGTACTTC.

The chain uses TRBV7-2 and TRBJ2-2; the match to TRBD2 covers 7 bases. V lost 8 bases, J lost 2 bases, and 5 bases stayed unmatched. CDR3 length: 14 residues. CDR1 is SGHTA and CDR2 is FQGNSA in the germline V gene. CDR3 sequence reads: CASRAGPNTGELFF. Here the CDR3 DNA reads TGTGCCAGCCGAGCGGGACCTAACACCGGGGAGCTGTTTTTT.

The chain combines TRBV24-1 with TRBJ1-5, with D tentatively TRBD1 (5 bases). Trimming shortened V by 8 bases and J by 0 bases, and 22 bases separated the two germline ends. Germline V gene lookup returns CDR1 KGHDR and CDR2 SFDVKD. The CDR3 extends over 18 amino acids. The CDR3 DNA follows: TGTGCCACCATCGGCGGGCCGCGGGACCCGGATAGCAATCAGCCCCAGCATTTT. Amino acids: CATIGGPRDPDSNQPQHF.

J is TRBJ2-1 and V is TRBV13; weak D call: TRBD1 (6 bases). The V gene's germline CDR1 is PRHDT and CDR2 FYEKMQ (reference sequence). CDR3 size: 17 residues. Trimming took 2 bases from V and 3 from J, leaving 17 bases between them. CDR3 DNA sequence: TGTGCCAGCAGCTTAAGGGGGAGAGGGTCTTTCTACAATGAGCAGTTCTTC. Translated, it gives CASSLRGRGSFYNEQFF.

Note on this clone: Its ends do not fully match the called genes, so a read error is possible. CDR3 sequence reads: CSVLAGETVF. The CDR3 DNA reads TGCAGCGTTTTAGCGGGAGAAACGGTCTTC. The rearrangement joins TRBV29-1 to TRBJ2-1; 9 bases line up with TRBD2. The CDR3 sequence is 10 residues long. The germline gives CDR1 SQVTM, CDR2 ANQGSEA.

The chain combines TRBV9 with TRBJ1-1, with D perhaps TRBD1 (6 bases). V lost 3 bases to trimming and J lost 1 base, with 19 bases between them. Germline loops: CDR1 SGDLS, CDR2 YYNGEE. This CDR3 spans 17 amino acids. The chain's CDR3 is CASSAPKGGGANTEAFF. CDR3 in DNA: TGTGCCAGCAGCGCACCCAAGGGGGGGGGAGCGAACACTGAAGCTTTCTTT.

The chain is built from TRBV4-1 and TRBJ2-1, with D perhaps TRBD2 (6 bases). The germline CDR1 and CDR2 sequences are MGHRA and YSYEKL. Between the trimmed V and J ends, which lost 6 bases and 9 bases, there was a span of 21 bases. The length of the CDR3 is 15 residues. The DNA of the CDR3 is TGCGCCAGCAGACCGCCAGCGGGCCCCCCGGGTGAGCAGTTCTTC. Protein: CASRPPAGPPGEQFF.

The rearrangement uses TRBV19 and TRBJ1-4; D may be TRBD1 (6 bases). This CDR3 has 17 amino acids. In germline, CDR1 is LNHDA, CDR2 SQIVND (reference sequence). Deletions cut 2 bases from V and 2 bases from J, with 15 bases between. The CDR3 DNA reads as TGTGCCAGTAGTATATGGGGCAGGGGCGGCACTAATGAAAAACTGTTTTTT. Translating it yields CASSIWGRGGTNEKLFF.

This rearrangement joins TRBV6-6 to TRBJ2-2; TRBD1 matches at 9 bases. Germline values: CDR1 MNHNY, CDR2 SVGAGI (reference sequence). After removal of 8 bases from V and 4 bases from J, the junction contained 11 bases not matched to a gene. This CDR3 contains 16 residues. The CDR3 reads CASLRDRGIGTGELFF. DNA of the CDR3: TGTGCCAGCCTGAGAGACAGGGGGATCGGCACCGGGGAGCTGTTTTTT.

The V gene is TRBV19, the J gene TRBJ1-1; D is uncertain. Between the trimmed V and J ends, which lost 1 base and 0 bases, there was a span of 12 bases. CDR1 is LNHDA and CDR2 is SQIVND in the germline V gene (reference sequence). The CDR3 has 16 residues. The CDR3, as DNA: TGTGCCAGTAGTATAGTACCCGGGATTATGAACACTGAAGCTTTCTTT. Its protein is CASSIVPGIMNTEAFF.